Reported below is one T cell receptor (beta chain). Its binding antigen is unknown. No much larger clone exists at a distance of one base, and base qualities are not known. This sample stems from a study of blood T cell repertoires in COVID-19 (dated by TCRdb to the early 2020s). In terms of the full investigation: The collaborator samples originated in the United States, Italy and Spain and spanned the acute and convalescent phases of COVID-19. Nearly every sample came with metadata listing a de-identified subject ID, COVID-19 status, age in years and sex. The dataset comprised deeply sampled blood TCRbeta repertoires from subjects exposed to, actively infected with, or recovered from COVID-19. Where available, HLA class I and class II types were obtained from metadata supplied by the sample provider rather than from assay-based typing. The material from the prospective study consisted of cDNA or gDNA derived from T cells, B-cell-depleted T cells, or PBMCs. The samples were drawn from two sources: the first 160 participants of the ongoing ImmuneRACE study, and 1,000 to 1,500 subjects contributed by 6 global collaborators. The repertoires were released in a freely available public database intended as a resource for research on the immune response to SARS-CoV-2. Overall study outcomes, separate from this receptor: Clinical and demographic metadata were provided uncurated, with the amount varying by source and participant.

The junction shows trimming of 4 bases on V and 4 bases on J, plus 13 bases between the germline ends. The CDR3 has 14 amino acids, counting the end cysteine and phenylalanine. Here the CDR3 DNA is all that survives: 42 bases in frame from base 1. Based on the germline V gene, the CDR1 and CDR2 sequences are SGHTA and FQGNSA. Enrolling through a virtual design, the prospective study's participants ranged in age from roughly 18 to 90 years and lived across some 23 United States geographic areas. To assign participants to cohorts, the prospective study relied on clinical history that participants themselves reported in a screening survey and a study questionnaire. Recovered participants in ImmuneRACE Cohort 3 were defined by two consecutive negative NP/OP PCR tests, clearance by a healthcare professional, or resolution of symptoms. In the prospective study, mobile phlebotomists collected whole blood, serum and a nasopharyngeal or oropharyngeal swab from each participant. Additional blood draws and questionnaires over an approximately 2-month period could optionally be provided by prospective study participants. Before DNA extraction, blood samples from the prospective study were shipped at room temperature or frozen.

The immunoSEQ Assay, a bias-controlled multiplex PCR, was used to amplify TCRbeta CDR3 regions from genomic DNA. On the study's bioinformatics: The number of nucleated cells in each sample was estimated by amplification of reference gene primers within the assay. To quantify the absolute abundance of each unique TCRbeta CDR3 rearrangement, sequence reads were collapsed and filtered. For each sample, productive Simpson clonality was calculated by taking the square root of Simpson's diversity index across productive rearrangements. TCRdb carries this immuneACCESS record with in-frame sequences only. Its versions omit some clonotypes, under half of them owing to an unresolved V gene in the studies checked, with the rest unexplained. The D gene and trimming were derived from the DNA, and the V and J assignments and clone size from that table. This sample holds about 370,000 clones; approximately 90% were observed only once. The top ten hold roughly 1% of the sample.

The chain links TRBV7-2 with TRBJ2-5; the D gene is perhaps TRBD2, from 5 matching bases. The sequencing sample was made of PBMCs or T cells enriched from blood (not recorded which). The receptor's source is a man aged 18 to 35 who had recovered from COVID-19. DNA sequence: TGTGCCAGCAGCTGGCGGCGGGCCTCAGAGACCCAGTACTTC. It specifies CASSWRRASETQYF.